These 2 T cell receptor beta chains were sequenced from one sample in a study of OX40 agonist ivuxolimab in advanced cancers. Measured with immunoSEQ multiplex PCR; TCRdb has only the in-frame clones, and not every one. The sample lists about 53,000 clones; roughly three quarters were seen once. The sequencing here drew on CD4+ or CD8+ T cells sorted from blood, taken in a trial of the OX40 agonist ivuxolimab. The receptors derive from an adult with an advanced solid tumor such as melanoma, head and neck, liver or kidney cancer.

Written as DNA, the CDR3 is TGTGCCAGCAGTTACGACAGGGAGGGGTATGGCTACACCTTC. It yields the protein CASSYDREGYGYTF. The genes are TRBV6-6 and TRBJ1-2; 7 bases are shared with TRBD1. The V gene's germline CDR1 is MNHNY and CDR2 SVGAGI (reference sequence). The trim removed 2 bases at V and 5 bases at J, leaving 5 bases unmatched. This CDR3 spans 14 amino acids.

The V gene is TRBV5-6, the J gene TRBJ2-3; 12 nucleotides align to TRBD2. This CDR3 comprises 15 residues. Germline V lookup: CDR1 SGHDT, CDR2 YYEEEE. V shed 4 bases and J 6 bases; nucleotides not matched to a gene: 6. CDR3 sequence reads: CASSGRLAGADTQYF. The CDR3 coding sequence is TGTGCCAGCAGCGGGAGACTAGCGGGGGCGGATACGCAGTATTTT. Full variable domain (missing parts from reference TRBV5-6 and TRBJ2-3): DAGVTQSPTHLIKTRGQQVTLRCSPKSGHDTVSWYQQALGQGPQFIFQYYEEEERQRGNFPDRFSGHQFPNYSSELNVNALLLGDSALYLCASSGRLAGADTQYFGPGTRLTVL.